Presented here are 16 T cell receptor beta chains from one specimen sequenced in a study of T cell changes during pregnancy in multiple sclerosis (dated by TCRdb to between 2018 and 2021). The library came from the immunoSEQ multiplex PCR assay. TCRdb holds this immuneACCESS table with in-frame rearrangements only. Some clones are missing; in checked studies, unresolved V genes explain under half, and the rest has no known cause. Present in this sample are roughly 85,000 clones, approximately 90% of which were seen just once. The top ten clones comprise over 2% of the sample. The sample here was peripheral blood, taken in the first trimester of pregnancy. The origin of the receptors is a female donor with multiple sclerosis, enrolled in a pregnancy study.

V is TRBV9 and J is TRBJ1-1, with D perhaps matching TRBD1 (5 bases). V was shortened by 4 bases and J by 1 base, with 14 bases between the two germline ends. Per germline, CDR1 SGDLS and CDR2 YYNGEE. The CDR3 loop spans 15 amino acids. For the CDR3, the DNA is TGTGCCAGCAGCCCCACGGCCGGGGGGAACACTGAAGCTTTCTTT. This encodes CASSPTAGGNTEAFF.

This clone appeared a single time. This chain joins TRBV9 and TRBJ2-7; D is undetermined. Trimming left V 4 bases short and J 5 bases short, with 16 bases between. Germline V gives CDR1 SGDLS, CDR2 YYNGEE. The CDR3 is 14 amino acids. CDR3 region: CASSPPSGYDEQYF. The CDR3 nucleotides read TGTGCCAGCAGCCCACCCTCGGGTTACGACGAGCAGTACTTC.

The rearrangement joins TRBV11-3 to TRBJ2-3; 7 bases align to TRBD2. V lost 3 bases to trimming and J lost 0 bases; unmatched junction nucleotides: 6. CDR1 SGHNT and CDR2 YENEEA come from the germline V gene. This CDR3 is 16 amino acids long. The CDR3 here is CASSFGGGLSTDTQYF. The CDR3 bases are TGTGCCAGCAGCTTTGGGGGAGGGCTTAGCACAGATACGCAGTATTTT.

The chain employs TRBV6-1 and TRBJ2-7, with 7 bases identical to TRBD2. The CDR3 is made up of 13 amino acids. V shed 4 bases and J 6 bases; nucleotides not matched to a gene: 6. The germline gives CDR1 MNHNS, CDR2 SASEGT. The CDR3 sequence is CASSVGRRSEQYF. CDR3 coding DNA: TGTGCCAGCAGTGTCGGGAGGAGGTCCGAGCAGTACTTC.

The CDR3: CASRTGTGYSPLHF. The DNA for the CDR3 is TGTGCCAGCAGGACCGGGACAGGGTATTCACCCCTCCACTTT. The chain uses TRBV2 and TRBJ1-6, with 9 positions matching TRBD1. Looked up from germline, CDR1 is SNHLY and CDR2 is FYNNEI. V shed 6 bases, J shed 8 bases, and the junction held 5 bases outside the gene matches. The CDR3 length is 14 residues.

This clone appeared a single time. The rearrangement joins TRBV28 to TRBJ2-1, with 7 bases aligning to TRBD2. The germline CDR1 and CDR2 sequences are MDHEN and SYDVKM. CDR3 length equals 15 residues. V shed 5 bases, J shed 8 bases, and the junction held 12 bases outside the gene matches. The chain's CDR3 is CASSEEAGFIHEQFF. The DNA of the CDR3 is TGTGCCAGCAGTGAGGAAGCGGGGTTCATCCATGAGCAGTTCTTC.

The chain uses TRBV15 and TRBJ2-1, with D perhaps TRBD2 (5 bases). V lost 0 bases to trimming and J lost 0 bases, with 9 bases between them. CDR3 length: 16 residues. The germline CDR1 and CDR2 sequences are LNHNV and YYDKDF (reference sequence). The chain's CDR3 is CATSRDAGGSYNEQFF. The DNA for the CDR3 is TGTGCCACCAGCAGAGACGCCGGAGGCTCCTACAATGAGCAGTTCTTC.

As for this clone: Relative to the germline gene, one junction end is altered; a read error may explain this. V is TRBV29-1 and J is TRBJ1-1; weak D call: TRBD1 (6 bases). The germline V gene has CDR1 SQVTM and CDR2 ANQGSEA. The CDR3 is made up of 13 amino acids. The CDR3 coding sequence is TGCAGCGTGGAAGGACAGACGAACACTGAAGCTTTCTTT. As protein: CSVEGQTNTEAFF.

J is TRBJ1-5 and V is TRBV4-3; 9 positions agree with TRBD1. Per the germline V gene, CDR1 is LGHNA and CDR2 is YSLEER. The CDR3 has 16 amino acids. V was clipped by 2 bases and J by 3 bases; unmatched bases: 5. CDR3 in amino acids: CASSQRTGVDNQPQHF. As DNA, the CDR3 is TGCGCCAGCAGCCAACGGACAGGGGTTGACAATCAGCCCCAGCATTTT.

CDR3 sequence: CASPPFTLAGVGNEQFF. As DNA, the CDR3 is TGTGCCAGCCCCCCGTTCACCCTAGCGGGAGTCGGCAATGAGCAGTTCTTC. The chain couples TRBV18 to TRBJ2-1; TRBD2 aligns across 10 bases. The junction had 16 bases not matched to a gene; V was cut back by 8 bases and J by 6 bases. CDR1 and CDR2 (germline): KGHSH, LQKENI. The CDR3 consists of 17 residues.

This sequence joins TRBV11-2 and TRBJ2-7; TRBD2 matches at 10 bases. The CDR3 extends over 15 amino acids. CDR1 SGHAT and CDR2 FQNNGV come from the germline V gene. Unmatched junction bases numbered 3, after V lost 0 bases and J lost 4 bases. The CDR3 DNA sequence: TGTGCCAGCAGCTTAGATAGCGGGAGGACGTACGAGCAGTACTTC. It codes for CASSLDSGRTYEQYF.

CDR3 coding DNA: TGTGCCAGCAGCTTAGAGGGGTTCCAGAAGCATAACTATGGCTACACCTTC. Its protein product is CASSLEGFQKHNYGYTF. This chain connects TRBV13 to TRBJ1-2; tentatively, D is TRBD1 (5 bases). In germline, CDR1 is PRHDT, CDR2 FYEKMQ (reference sequence). Trimming removed 1 base from V and 1 base from J, with 16 bases in between. The CDR3 has 17 residues.

The chain uses TRBV19 and TRBJ1-1, with 10 positions matching TRBD1. The germline gives CDR1 LNHDA, CDR2 SQIVND (reference sequence). V lost 9 bases, J lost 5 bases, and 6 bases stayed unmatched. The CDR3 has 13 residues. CDR3 region: CASEGQGRTEAFF. In DNA, the CDR3 is TGTGCCAGCGAGGGACAGGGGAGGACTGAAGCTTTCTTT.

V gene TRBV29-1 combines with J gene TRBJ2-7, with a possible D match to TRBD1 (6 bases). The CDR3 is 12 residues long. Per the germline V gene, CDR1 is SQVTM and CDR2 is ANQGSEA. V was shortened by 6 bases and J by 2 bases, with 11 bases between the two germline ends. CDR3 region: CSVRDTTYEQYF. Here the CDR3 DNA reads TGCAGCGTCCGGGACACTACCTACGAGCAGTACTTC.

The V and J genes are TRBV10-3 and TRBJ1-2, with 10 bases that match TRBD1. CDR1 ENHRY and CDR2 SYGVKD come from the germline V gene. The CDR3 has 14 amino acids. The J segment lost 5 bases and the V segment lost 6 bases, leaving 6 bases of the junction unmatched. This CDR3 reads CAISEGQGTYGYTF. The CDR3 DNA reads as TGTGCCATCAGCGAGGGACAGGGGACTTATGGCTACACCTTC.

The CDR3 loop is CASRRQGFGELFF. CDR3 coding DNA: TGTGCCAGCAGGCGACAGGGTTTCGGGGAGCTGTTTTTT. The V and J genes are TRBV28 and TRBJ2-2, with 7 bases lining up with TRBD1. CDR1 and CDR2 from the germline V gene are MDHEN and SYDVKM. This CDR3 is 13 amino acids long. J was trimmed by 7 bases and V by 6 bases; bases with no gene match: 5.